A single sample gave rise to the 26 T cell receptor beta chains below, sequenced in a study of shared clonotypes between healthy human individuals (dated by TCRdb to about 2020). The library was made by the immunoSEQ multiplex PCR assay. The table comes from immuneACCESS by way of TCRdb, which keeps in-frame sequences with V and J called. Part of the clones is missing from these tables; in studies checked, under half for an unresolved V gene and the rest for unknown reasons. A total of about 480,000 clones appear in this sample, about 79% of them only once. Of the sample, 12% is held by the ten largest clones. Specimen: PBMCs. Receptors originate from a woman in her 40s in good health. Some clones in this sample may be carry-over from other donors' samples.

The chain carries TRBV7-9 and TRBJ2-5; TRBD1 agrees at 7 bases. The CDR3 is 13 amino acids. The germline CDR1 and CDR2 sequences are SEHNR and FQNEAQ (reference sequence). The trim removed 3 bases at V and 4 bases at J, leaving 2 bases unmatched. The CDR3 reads CASSLDRSETQYF. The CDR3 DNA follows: TGTGCCAGCAGCTTGGACAGGTCAGAGACCCAGTACTTC.

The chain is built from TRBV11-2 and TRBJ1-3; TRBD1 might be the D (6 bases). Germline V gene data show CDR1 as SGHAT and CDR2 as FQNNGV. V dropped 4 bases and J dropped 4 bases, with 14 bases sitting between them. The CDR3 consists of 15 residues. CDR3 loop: CASSSVGAKGNTIYF. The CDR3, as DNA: TGTGCCAGCAGCTCTGTGGGGGCTAAGGGAAACACCATATATTTT.

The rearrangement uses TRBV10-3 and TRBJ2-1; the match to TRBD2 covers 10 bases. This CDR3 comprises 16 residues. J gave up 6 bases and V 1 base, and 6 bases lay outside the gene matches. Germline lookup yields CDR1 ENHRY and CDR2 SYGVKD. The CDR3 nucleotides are TGTGCCATCAGTGAGTTGGGGACTAGCGCCTTCAATGAGCAGTTCTTC. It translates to CAISELGTSAFNEQFF.

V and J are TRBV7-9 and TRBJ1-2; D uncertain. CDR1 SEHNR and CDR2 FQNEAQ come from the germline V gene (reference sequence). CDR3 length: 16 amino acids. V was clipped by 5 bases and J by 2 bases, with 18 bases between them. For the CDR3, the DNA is TGTGCCAGCAGCCCAGAGGATCACATTTTAAACTATGGCTACACCTTC. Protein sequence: CASSPEDHILNYGYTF. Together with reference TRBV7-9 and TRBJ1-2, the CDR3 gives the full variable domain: DTGVSQNPRHKITKRGQNVTFRCDPISEHNRLYWYRQTLGQGPEFLTYFQNEAQLEKSRLLSDRFSAERPKGSFSTLEIQRTEQGDSAMYLCASSPEDHILNYGYTFGSGTRLTVV.

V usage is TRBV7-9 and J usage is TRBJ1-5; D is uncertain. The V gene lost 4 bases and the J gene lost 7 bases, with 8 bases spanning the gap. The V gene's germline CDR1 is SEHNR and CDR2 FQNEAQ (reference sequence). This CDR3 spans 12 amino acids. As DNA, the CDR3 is TGTGCCAGCAGCTACGGCGCGCAGCCCCAGCATTTT. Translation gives CASSYGAQPQHF.

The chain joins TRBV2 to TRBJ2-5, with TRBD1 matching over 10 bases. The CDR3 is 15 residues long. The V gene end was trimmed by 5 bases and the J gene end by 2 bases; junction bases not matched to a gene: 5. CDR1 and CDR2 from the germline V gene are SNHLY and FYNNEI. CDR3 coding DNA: TGTGCCAGCAGTCCCGGGACAGGGGTGCAAGAGACCCAGTACTTC. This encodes CASSPGTGVQETQYF.

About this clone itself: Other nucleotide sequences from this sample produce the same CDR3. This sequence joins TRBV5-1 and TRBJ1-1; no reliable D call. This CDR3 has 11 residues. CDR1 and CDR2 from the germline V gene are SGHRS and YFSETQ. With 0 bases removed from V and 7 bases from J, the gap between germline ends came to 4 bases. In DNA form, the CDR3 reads TGCGCCAGCAGCTTGGGGCGTGAAGCTTTCTTT. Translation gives CASSLGREAFF.

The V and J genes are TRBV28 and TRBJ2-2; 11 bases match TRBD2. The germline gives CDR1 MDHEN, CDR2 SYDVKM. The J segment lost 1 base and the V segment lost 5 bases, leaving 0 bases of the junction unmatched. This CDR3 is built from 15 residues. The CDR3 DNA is TGTGCCAGCAGTGGGACTAGCGGGAACACCGGGGAGCTGTTTTTT. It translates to CASSGTSGNTGELFF.

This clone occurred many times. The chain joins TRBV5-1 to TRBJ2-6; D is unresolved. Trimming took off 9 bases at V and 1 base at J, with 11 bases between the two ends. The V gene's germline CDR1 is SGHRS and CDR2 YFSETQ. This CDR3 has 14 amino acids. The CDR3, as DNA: TGCGCCACCACTGAGAGGTCTGGGGCCAACGTCCTGACTTTC. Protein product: CATTERSGANVLTF.

CDR3 DNA sequence: TGTGCCAGCTCTGGTGAGGGTTGGTACACCGGGGAGCTGTTTTTT. This encodes CASSGEGWYTGELFF. The J gene is TRBJ2-2, the V gene TRBV5-5; the D gene is possibly TRBD2 (5 bases). The CDR3 covers 15 residues. V was pared by 7 bases and J by 3 bases, with 16 bases between. CDR1 SGHKS and CDR2 YYEKEE come from the germline V gene (reference sequence).

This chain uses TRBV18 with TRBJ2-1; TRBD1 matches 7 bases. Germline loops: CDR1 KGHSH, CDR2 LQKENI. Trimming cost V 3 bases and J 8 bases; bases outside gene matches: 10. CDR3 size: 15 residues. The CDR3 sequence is CASSPQGQPGDEQFF. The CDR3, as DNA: TGTGCCAGCTCACCTCAGGGACAGCCCGGGGATGAGCAGTTCTTC.

Here the CDR3 reads CSVEVGRLSYEQYF. The CDR3 DNA follows: TGCAGCGTTGAAGTAGGGAGACTTTCCTACGAGCAGTACTTC. J is TRBJ2-7 and V is TRBV29-1, with D maybe TRBD2 (5 bases). The germline gives CDR1 SQVTM, CDR2 ANQGSEA. The CDR3 length is 14 residues. V shed 1 base and J shed 1 base, with 11 bases lying between them.

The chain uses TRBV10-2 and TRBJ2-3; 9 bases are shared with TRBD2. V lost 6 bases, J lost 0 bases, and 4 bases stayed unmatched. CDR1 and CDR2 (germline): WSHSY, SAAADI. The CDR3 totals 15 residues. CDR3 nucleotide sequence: TGCGCCAGCAGATTAGCGGGAGATAGCACAGATACGCAGTATTTT. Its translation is CASRLAGDSTDTQYF.

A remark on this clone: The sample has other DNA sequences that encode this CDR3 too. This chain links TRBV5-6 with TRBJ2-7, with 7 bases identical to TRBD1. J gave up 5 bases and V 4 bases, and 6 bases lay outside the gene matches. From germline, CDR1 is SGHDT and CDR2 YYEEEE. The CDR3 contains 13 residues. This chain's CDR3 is CASSLDRSHEQYF. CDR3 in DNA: TGTGCCAGCAGCCTGGACAGGTCCCACGAGCAGTACTTC.

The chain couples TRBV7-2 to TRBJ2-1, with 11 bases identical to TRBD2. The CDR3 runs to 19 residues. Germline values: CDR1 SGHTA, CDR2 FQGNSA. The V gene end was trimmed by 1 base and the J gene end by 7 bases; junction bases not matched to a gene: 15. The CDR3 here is CASSLGVPLGTSGTNEQFF. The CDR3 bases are TGTGCCAGCAGCTTAGGAGTACCCCTCGGGACTAGCGGCACAAATGAGCAGTTCTTC.

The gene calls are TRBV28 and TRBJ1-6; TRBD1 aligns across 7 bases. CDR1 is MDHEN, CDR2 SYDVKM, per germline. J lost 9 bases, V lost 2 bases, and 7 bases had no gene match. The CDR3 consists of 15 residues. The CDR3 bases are TGTGCCAGCAGTTTAAGACAGGGTTTGGGTTCACCCCTCCACTTT. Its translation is CASSLRQGLGSPLHF.

This chain's CDR3 is CASSVDRTSSEQYF. The CDR3 region has the DNA TGTGCCAGCAGCGTAGACAGGACTAGCAGCGAGCAGTACTTC. The gene calls are TRBV9 and TRBJ2-7, with 8 bases that match TRBD2. J was trimmed by 6 bases and V by 0 bases; bases with no gene match: 5. The germline gives CDR1 SGDLS, CDR2 YYNGEE. This CDR3 spans 14 amino acids.

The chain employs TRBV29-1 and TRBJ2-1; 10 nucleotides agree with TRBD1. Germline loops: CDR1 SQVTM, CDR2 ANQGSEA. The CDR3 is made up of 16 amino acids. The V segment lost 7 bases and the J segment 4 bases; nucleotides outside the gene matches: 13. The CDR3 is CSADLGGTGVYNEQFF. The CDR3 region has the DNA TGCAGCGCTGACTTGGGTGGGACAGGGGTTTACAATGAGCAGTTCTTC.

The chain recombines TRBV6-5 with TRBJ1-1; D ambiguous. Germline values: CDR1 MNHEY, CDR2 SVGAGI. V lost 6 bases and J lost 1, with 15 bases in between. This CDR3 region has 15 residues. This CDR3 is CASRFAGSANTEAFF. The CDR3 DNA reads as TGTGCCAGCAGATTCGCTGGTTCGGCGAACACTGAAGCTTTCTTT.

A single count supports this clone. The CDR3 sequence is CASTGLRDSYEQYF. The CDR3 DNA is TGTGCCAGCACGGGACTCCGGGACTCCTACGAGCAGTACTTC. This rearrangement joins TRBV18 to TRBJ2-7; D is perhaps TRBD2 (6 bases). V gave up 8 bases and J gave up 0 bases, with 14 bases separating them. Germline CDR1 reads KGHSH; CDR2 reads LQKENI. The CDR3 has 14 residues.

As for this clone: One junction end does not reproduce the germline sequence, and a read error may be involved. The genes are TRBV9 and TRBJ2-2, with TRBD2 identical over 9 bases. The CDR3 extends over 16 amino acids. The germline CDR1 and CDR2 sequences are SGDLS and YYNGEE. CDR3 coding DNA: TGTGCCAGCAGCGTAGGGGCTAGCGGGAACTCCGGGGAGCTGTTTTTT. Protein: CASSVGASGNSGELFF.

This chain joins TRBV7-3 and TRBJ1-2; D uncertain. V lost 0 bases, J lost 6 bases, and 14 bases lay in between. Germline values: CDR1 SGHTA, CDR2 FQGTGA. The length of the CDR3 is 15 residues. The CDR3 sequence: CASSLTPGPGNGYTF. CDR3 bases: TGTGCCAGCAGCTTAACCCCCGGTCCTGGGAATGGCTACACCTTC.

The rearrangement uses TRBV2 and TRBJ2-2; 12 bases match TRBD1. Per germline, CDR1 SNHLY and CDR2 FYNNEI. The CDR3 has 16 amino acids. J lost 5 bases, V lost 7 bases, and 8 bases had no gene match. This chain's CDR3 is CASTLRGQGATGELFF. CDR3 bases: TGTGCCAGCACCCTAAGGGGACAGGGGGCAACCGGGGAGCTGTTTTTT.

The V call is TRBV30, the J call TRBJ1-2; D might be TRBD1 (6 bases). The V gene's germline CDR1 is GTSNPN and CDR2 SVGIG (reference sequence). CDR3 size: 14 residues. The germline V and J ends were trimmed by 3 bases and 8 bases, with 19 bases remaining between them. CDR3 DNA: TGTGCCTGGAGGACCGGGACACGGACTGTCGGCTACACCTTC. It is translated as CAWRTGTRTVGYTF.

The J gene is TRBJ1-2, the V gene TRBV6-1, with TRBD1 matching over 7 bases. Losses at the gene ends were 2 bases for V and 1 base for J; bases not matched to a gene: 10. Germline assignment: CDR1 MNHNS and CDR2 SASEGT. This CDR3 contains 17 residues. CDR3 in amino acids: CASSESLGGTDNYGYTF. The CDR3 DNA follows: TGTGCCAGCAGTGAAAGCCTGGGGGGGACAGATAACTATGGCTACACCTTC.

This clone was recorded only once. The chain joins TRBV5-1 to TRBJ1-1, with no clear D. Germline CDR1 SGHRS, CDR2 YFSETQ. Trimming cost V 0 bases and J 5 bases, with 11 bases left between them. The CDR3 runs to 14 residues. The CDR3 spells CASSLGRAGTEAFF. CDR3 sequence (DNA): TGCGCCAGCAGCTTGGGGAGGGCTGGGACTGAAGCTTTCTTT.